These 25 T cell receptor beta chains originate from one sample sequenced in a study of control samples from healthy donors and cancer patients. TCRdb's copy holds only in-frame clones and misses some; the assay was immunoSEQ multiplex PCR. The sample records approximately 80,000 clones, 75% to 95% being singletons. Material for sequencing was blood. These receptors came from a man aged 25 to 40 in good health.

The chain recombines TRBV28 with TRBJ2-2; 9 positions agree with TRBD1. The J segment lost 5 bases and the V segment lost 5 bases, leaving 6 bases of the junction unmatched. This CDR3 spans 15 amino acids. Germline CDR1 and CDR2: MDHEN and SYDVKM. The CDR3 protein is CASSAGTGLTGELFF. CDR3 sequence (DNA): TGTGCCAGCAGTGCCGGGACAGGGTTGACCGGGGAGCTGTTTTTT.

CDR3 bases: TGTGCCAGCAGCTTAGGGTCCGGGACTCTTACAGATACGCAGTATTTT. Residues: CASSLGSGTLTDTQYF. V gene TRBV7-9 combines with J gene TRBJ2-3; tentative D call: TRBD2 (6 bases). This CDR3 comprises 16 residues. Germline lookup yields CDR1 SEHNR and CDR2 FQNEAQ (reference sequence). Trimming removed 1 base at V and 3 bases at J, with 14 bases between.

V and J are TRBV7-9 and TRBJ2-2, with 9 bases identical to TRBD2. CDR1 is SEHNR and CDR2 is FQNEAQ in the germline V gene (reference sequence). There are 18 residues in the CDR3. V shed 5 bases, J shed 3 bases, and the junction held 13 bases outside the gene matches. In nucleotides, the CDR3 is TGTGCCAGCAGCCCTTTCGGACGTAGCGGGAGCGACACCGGGGAGCTGTTTTTT. Amino acids: CASSPFGRSGSDTGELFF.

The rearrangement uses TRBV27 and TRBJ2-7; TRBD1 agrees at 8 bases. V lost 5 bases to trimming and J lost 2 bases; unmatched junction nucleotides: 2. The CDR3 is 13 residues long. Germline-derived CDR1 and CDR2 are MNHEY and SMNVEV (reference sequence). The DNA for the CDR3 is TGTGCCAGCAGTCGGACAGGGACCTACGAGCAGTACTTC. This encodes CASSRTGTYEQYF.

The chain joins TRBV19 to TRBJ1-5; 7 bases align to TRBD1. The J segment lost 8 bases and the V segment lost 5 bases, leaving 9 bases of the junction unmatched. The germline V gene encodes CDR1 LNHDA and CDR2 SQIVND (reference sequence). CDR3 size: 14 residues. The CDR3 nucleotides read TGTGCCAGTAGTGCCTTGACAGGGCTAAAGCCCCAGCATTTT. It is translated as CASSALTGLKPQHF.

The chain carries TRBV9 and TRBJ2-5; TRBD2 matches at 12 bases. CDR1 and CDR2 (germline): SGDLS, YYNGEE. The CDR3 is made up of 17 amino acids. The V and J ends lost 0 bases and 2 bases, in that order; junction bases with no gene match: 5. The CDR3 region is CASSVGGTSGGQETQYF. The CDR3 DNA follows: TGTGCCAGCAGCGTAGGAGGTACTAGCGGGGGGCAAGAGACCCAGTACTTC.

For this clone: One end of the junction is discordant with germline, which a read error may explain. The rearrangement uses TRBV2 and TRBJ2-7; D not resolved. The CDR3 spans 13 residues. Per germline, CDR1 SNHLY and CDR2 FYNNEI. CDR3 DNA: TGCGCCTATAGAAGAACCTCCACCTACGAGCAGTACTTC. Its protein is CAYRRTSTYEQYF. Variable domain in full (rest from reference TRBV2 and TRBJ2-7): EPEVTQTPSHQVTQMGQEVILRCVPISNHLYFYWYRQILGQKVEFLVSFYNNEISEKSEIFDDQFSVERPDGSNFTLKIRSTKLEDSAMYFCAYRRTSTYEQYFGPGTRLTVT.

The chain combines TRBV4-1 with TRBJ1-1; D unresolved. Germline V gene lookup returns CDR1 MGHRA and CDR2 YSYEKL. This CDR3 region has 14 residues. V was trimmed by 3 bases and J by 2 bases, leaving 10 bases between them. The CDR3, as DNA: TGCGCCAGCAGCCAGCTCGCCGGCAACACTGAAGCTTTCTTT. This codes for CASSQLAGNTEAFF.

The chain employs TRBV28 and TRBJ2-7; D might be TRBD1 (6 bases). V was shortened by 6 bases and J by 1 base, with 16 bases between the two germline ends. CDR1 MDHEN and CDR2 SYDVKM come from the germline V gene. The CDR3 spans 15 residues. CDR3 sequence: CASSPPTGMSYEQYF. In DNA form, the CDR3 reads TGTGCCAGCAGCCCCCCCACAGGGATGTCCTACGAGCAGTACTTC.

This rearrangement joins TRBV27 to TRBJ1-2; D unclear. V was pared by 6 bases and J by 1 base, with 15 bases between. Germline V lookup: CDR1 MNHEY, CDR2 SMNVEV (reference sequence). This CDR3 has 15 residues. CDR3 DNA sequence: TGTGCCAGCAGAGCCGTGGAGGACCTTAACTATGGCTACACCTTC. Its protein product is CASRAVEDLNYGYTF.

The chain links TRBV4-3 to TRBJ2-1; TRBD1 might be the D (5 bases). Germline V lookup: CDR1 LGHNA, CDR2 YSLEER. V gave up 0 bases and J gave up 12 bases, with 18 bases separating them. The CDR3 runs 15 residues. The CDR3 DNA is TGCGCCAGCAGCCAAGAACGGCAGGGTGTAAGGCTGCAGTTCTTC. Its protein product is CASSQERQGVRLQFF.

The chain uses TRBV11-2 and TRBJ2-7; TRBD2 aligns across 7 bases. With 2 bases clipped from V and 3 bases from J, the junction kept 4 bases outside the gene matches. CDR1 is SGHAT and CDR2 is FQNNGV in the germline V gene. The CDR3 sequence is 14 residues long. CDR3 in amino acids: CASSLLAGVYEQYF. CDR3 sequence (DNA): TGTGCCAGCAGCTTACTTGCGGGAGTCTACGAGCAGTACTTC.

The rearrangement uses TRBV7-9 and TRBJ2-7, with a tentative D call TRBD2 (5 bases). The CDR3 runs 13 residues. Per the germline V gene, CDR1 is SEHNR and CDR2 is FQNEAQ (reference sequence). Trimming pared 5 bases from V and 4 bases from J, leaving 12 bases between. CDR3: CASSAAGIYEQYF. CDR3 in DNA: TGTGCCAGCAGCGCCGCCGGGATATACGAGCAGTACTTC.

This CDR3 reads CASSLSSYNEQFF. Here the CDR3 DNA reads TGTGCCAGCAGTTTAAGCTCCTACAATGAGCAGTTCTTC. The chain carries TRBV2 and TRBJ2-1; D unclear. Trimming pared 5 bases from V and 0 bases from J, leaving 5 bases between. The CDR3 loop spans 13 amino acids. CDR1 is SNHLY and CDR2 is FYNNEI in the germline V gene. Complete variable domain (other parts from reference TRBV2 and TRBJ2-1): EPEVTQTPSHQVTQMGQEVILRCVPISNHLYFYWYRQILGQKVEFLVSFYNNEISEKSEIFDDQFSVERPDGSNFTLKIRSTKLEDSAMYFCASSLSSYNEQFFGPGTRLTVL.

The chain has TRBV7-6 and TRBJ2-1; D may correspond to TRBD1 or TRBD2 (5 bases each). The germline CDR1 and CDR2 sequences are SGHVS and FNYEAQ. The CDR3 consists of 17 residues. Between the trimmed V and J ends, which lost 1 base and 1 base, there was a span of 14 bases. CDR3 residues: CASSLEQPWGSYNEQFF. The CDR3 DNA follows: TGTGCCAGCAGCTTAGAGCAGCCCTGGGGGTCCTACAATGAGCAGTTCTTC.

The chain links TRBV7-9 to TRBJ1-2; 7 nucleotides line up with TRBD1. This CDR3 is 13 amino acids long. Germline V lookup: CDR1 SEHNR, CDR2 FQNEAQ (reference sequence). V was pared by 5 bases and J by 2 bases, with 2 bases of the junction left unmatched. The CDR3 here is CASSPGQNYGYTF. Written as DNA, the CDR3 is TGTGCCAGCAGCCCGGGACAGAACTATGGCTACACCTTC.

CDR3 residues: CASSPPGLAGGNEQFF. The CDR3 DNA follows: TGTGCCAGCAGCCCCCCCGGGCTAGCGGGTGGAAATGAGCAGTTCTTC. The genes are TRBV7-2 and TRBJ2-1; 8 bases align to TRBD2. This CDR3 region has 16 residues. The germline CDR1 and CDR2 sequences are SGHTA and FQGNSA. The V gene end was trimmed by 5 bases and the J gene end by 7 bases; junction bases not matched to a gene: 13. Supplemented by reference TRBV7-2 and TRBJ2-1, the full variable domain reads GAGVSQSPSNKVTEKGKDVELRCDPISGHTALYWYRQSLGQGLEFLIYFQGNSAPDKSGLPSDRFSAERTGGSVSTLTIQRTQQEDSAVYLCASSPPGLAGGNEQFFGPGTRLTVL.

V gene TRBV4-1 combines with J gene TRBJ1-1, with D tentatively TRBD1 (6 bases). CDR1 and CDR2 (germline): MGHRA, YSYEKL. With 0 bases removed from V and 4 bases from J, the gap between germline ends came to 12 bases. CDR3 size: 15 residues. This chain's CDR3 is CASSQDRTEGTEAFF. The CDR3 DNA sequence: TGCGCCAGCAGCCAAGATAGGACAGAGGGCACTGAAGCTTTCTTT.

This chain links TRBV6-1 with TRBJ2-5; D unclear. This CDR3 contains 16 residues. Looked up from germline, CDR1 is MNHNS and CDR2 is SASEGT. The V gene lost 0 bases and the J gene lost 1 base, with 12 bases spanning the gap. For the CDR3, the DNA is TGTGCCAGCAGTGAAGCGAACCCCAGCAGCCAAGAGACCCAGTACTTC. Protein sequence: CASSEANPSSQETQYF.

The chain couples TRBV19 to TRBJ1-5; 8 bases map to TRBD1. V was clipped by 2 bases and J by 6 bases; unmatched bases: 6. CDR3 length: 15 residues. Germline V gives CDR1 LNHDA, CDR2 SQIVND (reference sequence). The CDR3 DNA sequence: TGTGCCAGTAGTATAATAGGGACAGGCTTTCAGCCCCAGCATTTT. Translated, it gives CASSIIGTGFQPQHF.

The gene calls are TRBV4-2 and TRBJ2-3; a possible D gene is TRBD2 (5 bases). Germline values: CDR1 LGHNA, CDR2 YNFKEQ. V was cut by 1 base and J by 6 bases, with 20 bases left in between. This CDR3 is 17 amino acids long. The CDR3 reads CASSQGERGRGSDTQYF. The CDR3 DNA sequence: TGTGCCAGCAGCCAAGGGGAGAGAGGTAGAGGCTCGGATACGCAGTATTTT.

The chain recombines TRBV29-1 with TRBJ1-3; D not certain. Germline-derived CDR1 and CDR2 are SQVTM and ANQGSEA. The CDR3 spans 16 residues. V shed 2 bases and J shed 0 bases, with 14 bases lying between them. CDR3 amino acids: CSVESGPSYSGNTIYF. In DNA form, the CDR3 reads TGCAGCGTTGAATCTGGACCCTCATACTCTGGAAACACCATATATTTT. Using reference TRBV29-1 and TRBJ1-3 for the parts outside the CDR3, the full variable domain is SAVISQKPSRDICQRGTSLTIQCQVDSQVTMMFWYRQQPGQSLTLIATANQGSEATYESGFVIDKFPISRPNLTFSTLTVSNMSPEDSSIYLCSVESGPSYSGNTIYFGEGSWLTVV.

The chain combines TRBV7-2 with TRBJ2-7; D remains ambiguous. The CDR3 consists of 12 residues. Germline CDR1 SGHTA, CDR2 FQGNSA. V was trimmed by 2 bases and J by 0 bases, leaving 2 bases between them. CDR3 loop: CASSLNSYEQYF. DNA of the CDR3: TGTGCCAGCAGCTTAAACTCCTACGAGCAGTACTTC.

The chain couples TRBV6-6 to TRBJ2-7, with D maybe TRBD2 (6 bases). Germline CDR1 MNHNY, CDR2 SVGAGI (reference sequence). V was clipped by 5 bases and J by 0 bases, with 14 bases between them. The CDR3 contains 15 residues. In DNA, the CDR3 is TGTGCCAGCAGTCCAACCAGCGGGTCCTCCTACGAGCAGTACTTC. Residues: CASSPTSGSSYEQYF.

This rearrangement joins TRBV6-5 to TRBJ1-2; maybe TRBD1 (5 bases). This CDR3 contains 15 residues. Germline V lookup: CDR1 MNHEY, CDR2 SVGAGI. With 5 bases removed from V and 4 bases from J, the gap between germline ends came to 17 bases. CDR3 in DNA: TGTGCCAGCAGTCCCGGGACTACTGAGGGCTATGGCTACACCTTC. Translation: CASSPGTTEGYGYTF.